Listed below are T cell receptor beta chains from one sample, sequenced in a study of shared clonotypes between healthy human individuals. Assay used: immunoSEQ multiplex PCR; TCRdb lists only in-frame clones, some missing. This sample has hundreds of thousands of clones, with 98% found just once. Sequenced: naive CD8+ T cells sorted from blood. The receptors shown here come from a man aged 25 to 40 in good health. Both conserved end residues are part of each CDR3. The order of the fields is V gene, D gene, J gene, clone size, CDR3 protein, CDR3 DNA. The D gene is left open where the match is weak. Clone size appears in some rows only: once, few, many, or a class for an expanded clone.

V gene: TRBV11-2; D gene: TRBD1; J gene: TRBJ2-7; clone size: .; CDR3 protein: CASSDIFRDRGGEQYF; CDR3 DNA: TGTGCCAGCAGCGACATCTTCCGGGACAGGGGTGGGGAGCAGTACTTC
V gene: TRBV21-1; D gene: .; J gene: TRBJ2-7; clone size: .; CDR3 protein: CASSKVKREANEQYF; CDR3 DNA: TGTGCCAGCAGCAAAGTAAAGCGGGAGGCCAACGAGCAGTACTTC
V gene: TRBV28; D gene: TRBD1; J gene: TRBJ2-7; clone size: .; CDR3 protein: CASRGDRGQQTYEQYF; CDR3 DNA: TGTGCCAGCAGGGGTGACAGGGGGCAACAGACCTACGAGCAGTACTTC
V gene: TRBV10-3; D gene: TRBD1; J gene: TRBJ2-7; clone size: .; CDR3 protein: CAISESPGTGIYEQYF; CDR3 DNA: TGTGCCATCAGTGAGTCACCCGGGACAGGGATTTACGAGCAGTACTTC
V gene: TRBV28; D gene: .; J gene: TRBJ1-2; clone size: .; CDR3 protein: CASSPRETNYGYTF; CDR3 DNA: TGTGCCAGCAGTCCCCGAGAGACTAACTATGGCTACACCTTC
V gene: TRBV19; D gene: .; J gene: TRBJ2-7; clone size: once; CDR3 protein: CASSIGSEGYTYEQYF; CDR3 DNA: TGTGCCAGTAGTATAGGGTCCGAGGGATATACCTACGAGCAGTACTTC
V gene: TRBV29-1; D gene: .; J gene: TRBJ2-3; clone size: .; CDR3 protein: CSVESRAESSTDTQYF; CDR3 DNA: TGCAGCGTTGAATCGCGGGCAGAGTCTAGCACAGATACGCAGTATTTT
V gene: TRBV7-3; D gene: TRBD1; J gene: TRBJ2-6; clone size: .; CDR3 protein: CASSLSPGGGANVLTF; CDR3 DNA: TGTGCCAGCAGCCTTAGCCCAGGGGGAGGGGCCAACGTCCTGACTTTC
V gene: TRBV28; D gene: TRBD2; J gene: TRBJ2-5; clone size: .; CDR3 protein: CASSGTSGRLRKTQYF; CDR3 DNA: TGTGCCAGCAGTGGGACTAGCGGGAGGTTAAGAAAGACCCAGTACTTC
V gene: TRBV5-5; D gene: .; J gene: TRBJ2-7; clone size: .; CDR3 protein: CASSLWAGGGGASPDEQYF; CDR3 DNA: TGTGCCAGCAGCTTATGGGCGGGCGGTGGGGGCGCTAGTCCCGACGAGCAGTACTTC
V gene: TRBV23-1; D gene: .; J gene: TRBJ2-5; clone size: .; CDR3 protein: CASQLNKRPGRIRGETQYF; CDR3 DNA: TGCGCCAGCCAACTCAACAAAAGACCGGGACGGATTAGGGGAGAGACCCAGTACTTC
V gene: TRBV2; D gene: .; J gene: TRBJ2-7; clone size: .; CDR3 protein: CATLFLGEQYF; CDR3 DNA: TGTGCCACTTTATTCCTTGGCGAGCAGTACTTC
V gene: TRBV19; D gene: TRBD1; J gene: TRBJ1-2; clone size: .; CDR3 protein: CASSIGQGQSYGYTF; CDR3 DNA: TGTGCCAGTAGTATTGGACAGGGACAGTCCTATGGCTACACCTTC
V gene: TRBV27; D gene: .; J gene: TRBJ2-7; clone size: .; CDR3 protein: CASSLLSGNRPYEQYF; CDR3 DNA: TGTGCCAGCAGTTTACTTAGCGGAAACCGACCGTACGAGCAGTACTTC
V gene: TRBV27; D gene: TRBD1; J gene: TRBJ2-7; clone size: .; CDR3 protein: CASRLTGERTYEQYF; CDR3 DNA: TGTGCCAGCAGACTGACAGGGGAGAGAACCTACGAGCAGTACTTC
V gene: TRBV29-1; D gene: .; J gene: TRBJ2-2; clone size: .; CDR3 protein: CSVEDPRRGEDGELFF; CDR3 DNA: TGCAGCGTTGAAGATCCCAGGAGGGGTGAGGACGGGGAGCTGTTTTTT
V gene: TRBV4-1; D gene: .; J gene: TRBJ1-2; clone size: .; CDR3 protein: CASSQDRDLGSVGYTF; CDR3 DNA: TGCGCCAGCAGCCAAGACCGGGATTTGGGGAGTGTAGGCTACACCTTC
V gene: TRBV6-5; D gene: TRBD2; J gene: TRBJ2-1; clone size: .; CDR3 protein: CASSYSAGGRSDEQFF; CDR3 DNA: TGTGCCAGCAGTTACTCGGCGGGCGGGAGATCAGATGAGCAGTTCTTC
V gene: TRBV11-2; D gene: TRBD1; J gene: TRBJ2-5; clone size: .; CDR3 protein: CASSLVQGAIAQETQYF; CDR3 DNA: TGTGCCAGCAGCTTAGTCCAGGGGGCGATTGCTCAAGAGACCCAGTACTTC
V gene: TRBV6-6; D gene: .; J gene: TRBJ1-1; clone size: .; CDR3 protein: CASSYAGLNTEAFF; CDR3 DNA: TGTGCCAGCAGTTACGCTGGGTTGAACACTGAAGCTTTCTTT
V gene: TRBV27; D gene: TRBD1; J gene: TRBJ1-5; clone size: .; CDR3 protein: CASSLTGQGDQPQHF; CDR3 DNA: TGTGCCAGCAGTTTAACAGGCCAGGGGGATCAGCCCCAGCATTTT
V gene: TRBV7-8; D gene: TRBD1; J gene: TRBJ2-5; clone size: .; CDR3 protein: CASRHRGQETQYF; CDR3 DNA: TGTGCCAGCAGGCACAGGGGACAAGAGACCCAGTACTTC
V gene: TRBV11-2; D gene: TRBD1; J gene: TRBJ2-2; clone size: .; CDR3 protein: CASSGPGQGNTGELFF; CDR3 DNA: TGTGCCAGCAGCGGACCGGGACAGGGTAATACCGGGGAGCTGTTTTTT
V gene: TRBV29-1; D gene: .; J gene: TRBJ2-4; clone size: .; CDR3 protein: CSVVGVTENIQYF; CDR3 DNA: TGCAGCGTTGTAGGGGTGACAGAAAACATTCAGTACTTC
V gene: TRBV6-5; D gene: .; J gene: TRBJ2-2; clone size: .; CDR3 protein: CASSYGRDINGELFF; CDR3 DNA: TGTGCCAGCAGTTACGGCAGGGACATAAACGGGGAGCTGTTTTTT
V gene: TRBV13; D gene: TRBD1; J gene: TRBJ2-1; clone size: .; CDR3 protein: CASSLDLGTGVSREQFF; CDR3 DNA: TGTGCCAGCAGCTTGGACCTCGGGACAGGGGTATCTCGTGAGCAGTTCTTC
V gene: TRBV5-1; D gene: .; J gene: TRBJ2-7; clone size: .; CDR3 protein: CASSLVPMDYEQYF; CDR3 DNA: TGCGCCAGCAGCTTGGTACCAATGGACTACGAGCAGTACTTC
V gene: TRBV27; D gene: TRBD2; J gene: TRBJ2-2; clone size: .; CDR3 protein: CASSRTSGRTGELFF; CDR3 DNA: TGTGCCAGCAGCCGGACTAGCGGGAGGACCGGGGAGCTGTTTTTT
V gene: TRBV9; D gene: TRBD2; J gene: TRBJ2-3; clone size: .; CDR3 protein: CASSVAGGRSTDTQYF; CDR3 DNA: TGTGCCAGCAGCGTAGCTGGCGGGAGGAGCACAGATACGCAGTATTTT
V gene: TRBV29-1; D gene: .; J gene: TRBJ2-7; clone size: .; CDR3 protein: CSFRQADSYEQYF; CDR3 DNA: TGCAGCTTCCGACAGGCCGACTCCTACGAGCAGTACTTC
V gene: TRBV27; D gene: .; J gene: TRBJ2-7; clone size: once; CDR3 protein: CASSSGTFHEQYF; CDR3 DNA: TGTGCCAGCAGTTCCGGGACATTTCACGAGCAGTACTTC
V gene: TRBV18; D gene: .; J gene: TRBJ1-1; clone size: .; CDR3 protein: CASSDSHGESTEAFF; CDR3 DNA: TGTGCCAGCTCAGACAGCCATGGGGAGAGTACTGAAGCTTTCTTT
V gene: TRBV13; D gene: .; J gene: TRBJ2-1; clone size: .; CDR3 protein: CASSLGKGYNEQFF; CDR3 DNA: TGTGCCAGCAGCTTAGGTAAAGGCTACAATGAGCAGTTCTTC
V gene: TRBV5-6; D gene: TRBD2; J gene: TRBJ2-3; clone size: .; CDR3 protein: CASSLQREESDTQYF; CDR3 DNA: TGTGCCAGCAGCTTGCAGCGGGAGGAGTCAGATACGCAGTATTTT
V gene: TRBV19; D gene: .; J gene: TRBJ1-1; clone size: once; CDR3 protein: CASRKTDTEAFF; CDR3 DNA: TGTGCCAGTAGGAAGACGGACACTGAAGCTTTCTTT
V gene: TRBV7-9; D gene: TRBD2; J gene: TRBJ2-7; clone size: .; CDR3 protein: CASSPPGGGRVYEQYF; CDR3 DNA: TGTGCCAGCAGCCCCCCCGGGGGCGGGAGGGTCTACGAGCAGTACTTC
V gene: TRBV4-3; D gene: TRBD2; J gene: TRBJ2-1; clone size: .; CDR3 protein: CASSQDSSGRYNEQFF; CDR3 DNA: TGCGCCAGCAGCCAAGATTCTAGCGGGCGATACAATGAGCAGTTCTTC
V gene: TRBV2; D gene: TRBD2; J gene: TRBJ2-7; clone size: .; CDR3 protein: CASSAGGGTYEQYF; CDR3 DNA: TGTGCCAGCAGTGCTGGGGGAGGGACCTACGAGCAGTACTTC
V gene: TRBV9; D gene: .; J gene: TRBJ1-2; clone size: .; CDR3 protein: CASSDRTGDF; CDR3 DNA: TGTGCCAGCAGCGACCGGACGGGCGACTTC
V gene: TRBV18; D gene: .; J gene: TRBJ1-2; clone size: .; CDR3 protein: CASSPQGLGWGYTF; CDR3 DNA: TGTGCCAGCTCACCACAAGGGCTCGGTTGGGGCTACACCTTC
V gene: TRBV19; D gene: TRBD1; J gene: TRBJ2-7; clone size: .; CDR3 protein: CASSMITGTGVDQYF; CDR3 DNA: TGTGCCAGTAGTATGATCACCGGGACAGGGGTGGACCAGTACTTC
V gene: TRBV19; D gene: .; J gene: TRBJ2-5; clone size: .; CDR3 protein: CASSLGRQLQETQYF; CDR3 DNA: TGTGCCAGTAGTCTAGGGAGACAGTTACAAGAGACCCAGTACTTC
V gene: TRBV12-5; D gene: TRBD2; J gene: TRBJ2-3; clone size: .; CDR3 protein: CASGFNPGSSGSRTDTQYF; CDR3 DNA: TGTGCTAGTGGTTTTAACCCGGGGTCTAGCGGGTCCCGCACAGATACGCAGTATTTT
V gene: TRBV7-8; D gene: TRBD1; J gene: TRBJ2-1; clone size: .; CDR3 protein: CASSLLPLGGSDNEQFF; CDR3 DNA: TGTGCCAGCAGCCTACTGCCCTTAGGGGGCAGTGACAATGAGCAGTTCTTC
V gene: TRBV29-1; D gene: .; J gene: TRBJ2-7; clone size: .; CDR3 protein: CSVEGDTPYEQYF; CDR3 DNA: TGCAGCGTTGAAGGGGACACCCCCTACGAGCAGTACTTC
V gene: TRBV2; D gene: TRBD2; J gene: TRBJ2-7; clone size: .; CDR3 protein: CASLAGVYEQYF; CDR3 DNA: TGTGCCAGCCTAGCGGGAGTTTACGAGCAGTACTTC
V gene: TRBV27; D gene: .; J gene: TRBJ2-3; clone size: .; CDR3 protein: CASSLKVADTQYF; CDR3 DNA: TGTGCCAGCAGTTTGAAGGTCGCAGATACGCAGTATTTT
V gene: TRBV7-2; D gene: .; J gene: TRBJ2-2; clone size: .; CDR3 protein: CASSLSYVTGELFF; CDR3 DNA: TGTGCCAGCAGCTTATCCTATGTCACCGGGGAGCTGTTTTTT
V gene: TRBV7-9; D gene: .; J gene: TRBJ2-1; clone size: .; CDR3 protein: CASRDAKRAIYNEQFF; CDR3 DNA: TGTGCCAGCAGGGACGCGAAGCGGGCAATCTACAATGAGCAGTTCTTC
V gene: TRBV27; D gene: TRBD1; J gene: TRBJ2-1; clone size: .; CDR3 protein: CASSGDSYYNEQFF; CDR3 DNA: TGTGCCAGCAGTGGGGACAGTTATTACAATGAGCAGTTCTTC
V gene: TRBV11-2; D gene: TRBD2; J gene: TRBJ2-1; clone size: once; CDR3 protein: CASSRAPGGSSSYNEQFF; CDR3 DNA: TGTGCCAGCAGCCGAGCCCCGGGAGGATCCTCTTCCTACAATGAGCAGTTCTTC
V gene: TRBV21-1; D gene: .; J gene: TRBJ2-7; clone size: once; CDR3 protein: CASSVRGNYEQYF; CDR3 DNA: TGTGCCAGCAGCGTCAGGGGCAACTACGAGCAGTACTTC
V gene: TRBV15; D gene: .; J gene: TRBJ1-5; clone size: .; CDR3 protein: CATSNHGNQPQHF; CDR3 DNA: TGTGCCACCAGCAATCACGGTAATCAGCCCCAGCATTTT
V gene: TRBV9; D gene: .; J gene: TRBJ1-2; clone size: .; CDR3 protein: CASTLPRSEPNYGYTF; CDR3 DNA: TGTGCCAGCACCCTTCCCAGATCAGAACCTAACTATGGCTACACCTTC
V gene: TRBV27; D gene: TRBD2; J gene: TRBJ2-1; clone size: .; CDR3 protein: CASSLIPAGVRNEQFF; CDR3 DNA: TGTGCCAGCAGTTTAATCCCAGCGGGAGTGCGGAATGAGCAGTTCTTC
V gene: TRBV2; D gene: .; J gene: TRBJ2-5; clone size: .; CDR3 protein: CASRGETQYF; CDR3 DNA: TGTGCCAGCAGGGGAGAGACCCAGTACTTC
V gene: TRBV7-6; D gene: .; J gene: TRBJ2-5; clone size: .; CDR3 protein: CASSLDIVGTQYF; CDR3 DNA: TGTGCCAGCAGCTTAGATATCGTGGGGACCCAGTACTTC
V gene: TRBV7-8; D gene: TRBD1; J gene: TRBJ1-1; clone size: .; CDR3 protein: CASSLGTGSAEAFF; CDR3 DNA: TGTGCCAGCAGCTTAGGGACAGGGTCAGCTGAAGCTTTCTTT
V gene: TRBV6-6; D gene: TRBD2; J gene: TRBJ2-1; clone size: .; CDR3 protein: CASSSWEGYEQFF; CDR3 DNA: TGTGCCAGCAGTTCGTGGGAGGGCTATGAGCAGTTCTTC